This T cell receptor (beta chain) is from a study of early T cells in non-severe SARS-CoV-2 infection (dated by TCRdb to about 2021). About the full investigation: Because TCR sequencing was done on bulk RNA from unsorted whole blood, the alpha and beta chains could not be paired.

Libraries were prepared through 5' RACE. The instrument given in TCRdb is NextSeq 500. Unique molecular identifiers were attached to individual cDNA molecules in the TCR library protocol so that sequencing error and PCR bias could be corrected. TCR alpha and beta chains were both sequenced, and the abundances of alpha and beta sequences in each sample were closely correlated with each other. As for the authors' bioinformatics: Decombinator V4 was used to perform V gene, J gene and CDR3 annotation of TCR sequences. Expanded TCRs were defined as changing significantly between any two time points under a Poisson model with p below 0.0001. TCR abundances were normalised to the total number of TCRs sequenced per sample and expressed as counts per million. MAIT TCRs were defined by TRAV1-2 paired with TRAJ12, TRAJ20 or TRAJ33, and iNKT TCRs by TRAV10 paired with TRAJ18. VDJdb, accessed on 1 November 2021, was searched for TCRs annotated for CMV, EBV and SARS-CoV-2, and TCRs annotated for more than one antigen were excluded. TCRdb reran the public reads through fastp at Q25 and MiXCR, keeping productive beta chains. When rows share a CDR3 protein, they turn into one entry using the most common DNA and genes. These V and J calls are TCRdb output, not the study's own analysis. The sample profile shows 35,000 to 45,000 distinct CDR3 sequences; 5.5% to 7.5% of them were found once. Around 12% of the sample belongs to the ten largest clones.

The junction shows trimming of 2 bases on V and 3 bases on J, plus 17 bases between the germline ends. The germline V gene provides CDR1 KGHSH and CDR2 LQKENI. Spanning cysteine to phenylalanine, the CDR3 consists of 16 amino acids. Of all the DNA, just the CDR3 is kept, 48 bases in frame from base 1. This clonotype was recorded a few times. Which antigen it targets is not known. Base quality data are lacking; no much larger clone is found one base away. Overall results and qualifications from the work: VDJdb matching was skewed toward anti-spike CD8 responses, so virus-specific expansions were likely underestimated and private and CD4 specificities were missed.

This was a case-control study nested in a cohort of healthcare workers in London, UK, who had nasopharyngeal swab PCR tests and blood samples taken every week. Between 23 and 31 March 2020, the week of the UK lockdown, healthcare workers were enrolled and then followed up weekly for as long as 16 weeks. The origin of this receptor is an adult who was a healthcare worker with PCR-confirmed SARS-CoV-2 infection or an uninfected control (not recorded which). The chain is encoded by TRBV18 joined to TRBJ2-7; no D gene can be assigned with confidence. The sequenced material came from whole blood. The DNA sequence is TGTGCCAGCTCACCAGGGCGAAGGTTAAAGGACTACGAGCAGTACTTC. It encodes CASSPGRRLKDYEQYF.